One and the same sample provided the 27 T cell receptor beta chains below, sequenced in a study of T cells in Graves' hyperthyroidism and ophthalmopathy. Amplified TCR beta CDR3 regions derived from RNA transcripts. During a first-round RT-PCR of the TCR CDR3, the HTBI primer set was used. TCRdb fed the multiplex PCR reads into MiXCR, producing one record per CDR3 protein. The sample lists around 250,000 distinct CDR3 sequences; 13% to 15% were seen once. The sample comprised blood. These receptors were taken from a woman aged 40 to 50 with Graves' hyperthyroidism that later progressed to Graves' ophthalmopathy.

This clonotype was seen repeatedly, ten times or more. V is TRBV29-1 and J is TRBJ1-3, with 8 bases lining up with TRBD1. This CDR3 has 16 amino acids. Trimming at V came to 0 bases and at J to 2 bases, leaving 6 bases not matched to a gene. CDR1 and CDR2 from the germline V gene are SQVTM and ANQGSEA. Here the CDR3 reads CSVEELPRGPGNTIYF. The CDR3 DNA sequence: TGCAGCGTTGAAGAGTTACCCAGGGGGCCTGGAAACACCATATATTTT.

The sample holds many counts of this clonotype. CDR3 sequence reads: CASSLSPDPPYEQYF. In DNA form, the CDR3 reads TGTGCCAGCAGTTTATCTCCCGATCCCCCCTACGAGCAGTACTTC. The chain uses TRBV28 and TRBJ2-7, with D hard to call. CDR1 is MDHEN and CDR2 is SYDVKM in the germline V gene. V was pared by 1 base and J by 2 bases, with 12 bases between. CDR3 length: 15 residues.

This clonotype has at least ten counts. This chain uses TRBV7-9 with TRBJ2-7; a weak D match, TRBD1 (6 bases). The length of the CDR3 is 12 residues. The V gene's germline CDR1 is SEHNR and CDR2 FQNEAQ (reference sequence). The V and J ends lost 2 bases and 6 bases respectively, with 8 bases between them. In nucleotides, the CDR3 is TGTGCCAGCAGCTTACAGGGGTTCGAGCAGTACTTC. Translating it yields CASSLQGFEQYF.

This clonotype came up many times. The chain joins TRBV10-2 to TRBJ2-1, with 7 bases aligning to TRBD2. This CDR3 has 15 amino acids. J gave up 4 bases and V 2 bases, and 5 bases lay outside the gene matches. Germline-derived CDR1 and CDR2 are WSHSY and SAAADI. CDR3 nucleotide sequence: TGCGCCAGCAGTGAGGCTAGCGGTATATACAATGAGCAGTTCTTC. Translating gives CASSEASGIYNEQFF.

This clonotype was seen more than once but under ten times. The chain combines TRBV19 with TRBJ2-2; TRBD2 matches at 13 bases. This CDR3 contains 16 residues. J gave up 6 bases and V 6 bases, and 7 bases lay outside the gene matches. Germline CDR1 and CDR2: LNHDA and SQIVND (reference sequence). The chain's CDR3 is CASSRTSGSLAGELFF. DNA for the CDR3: TGTGCCAGTAGCAGGACTAGCGGGAGCTTGGCCGGGGAGCTGTTTTTT.

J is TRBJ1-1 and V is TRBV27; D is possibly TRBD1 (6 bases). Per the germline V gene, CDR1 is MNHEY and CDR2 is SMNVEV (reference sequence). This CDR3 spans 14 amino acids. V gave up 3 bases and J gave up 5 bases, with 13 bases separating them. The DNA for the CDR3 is TGTGCCAGCAGTTTGTCCAGGGGTGCGACTGAAGCTTTCTTT. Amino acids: CASSLSRGATEAFF.

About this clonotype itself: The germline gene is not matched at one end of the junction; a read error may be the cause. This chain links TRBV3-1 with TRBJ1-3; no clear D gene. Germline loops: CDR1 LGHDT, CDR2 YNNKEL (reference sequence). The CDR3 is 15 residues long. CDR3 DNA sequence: TGTGCCGGCAGCCAAGATCCGGCGTACGGAAACACCATATATTTT. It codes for CAGSQDPAYGNTIYF.

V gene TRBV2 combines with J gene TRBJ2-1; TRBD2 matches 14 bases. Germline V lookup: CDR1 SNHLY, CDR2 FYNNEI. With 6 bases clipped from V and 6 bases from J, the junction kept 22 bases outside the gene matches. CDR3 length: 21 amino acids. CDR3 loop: CASRVEPGLAGVRGPGNEQFF. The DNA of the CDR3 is TGTGCCAGCAGGGTCGAGCCGGGACTAGCGGGAGTTCGGGGCCCGGGCAATGAGCAGTTCTTC.

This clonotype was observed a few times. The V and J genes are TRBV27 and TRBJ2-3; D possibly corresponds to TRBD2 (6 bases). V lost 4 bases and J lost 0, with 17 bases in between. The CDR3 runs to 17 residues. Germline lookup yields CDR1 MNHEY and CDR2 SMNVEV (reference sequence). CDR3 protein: CASSSPLGEVSTDTQYF. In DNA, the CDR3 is TGTGCCAGCAGTTCCCCTTTGGGGGAGGTTAGCACAGATACGCAGTATTTT.

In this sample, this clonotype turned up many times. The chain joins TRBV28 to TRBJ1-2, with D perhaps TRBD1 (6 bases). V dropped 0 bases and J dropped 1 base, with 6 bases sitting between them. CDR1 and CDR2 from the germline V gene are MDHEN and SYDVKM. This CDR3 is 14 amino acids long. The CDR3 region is CASSLWDSNYGYTF. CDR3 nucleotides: TGTGCCAGCAGTTTATGGGACAGTAACTATGGCTACACCTTC.

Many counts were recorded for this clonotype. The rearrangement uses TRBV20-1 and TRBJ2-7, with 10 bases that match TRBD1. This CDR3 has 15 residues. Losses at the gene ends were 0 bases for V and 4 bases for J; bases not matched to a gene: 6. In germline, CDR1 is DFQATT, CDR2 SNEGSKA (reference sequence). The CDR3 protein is CSARDIRTGGYEQYF. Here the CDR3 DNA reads TGCAGTGCTAGAGATATCAGGACAGGGGGATACGAGCAGTACTTC.

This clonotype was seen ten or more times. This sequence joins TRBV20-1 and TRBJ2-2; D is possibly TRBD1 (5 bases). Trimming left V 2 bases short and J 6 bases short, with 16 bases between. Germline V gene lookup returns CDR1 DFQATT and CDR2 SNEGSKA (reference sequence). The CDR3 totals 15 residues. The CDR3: CSARWGRSAAGELFF. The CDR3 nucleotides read TGCAGTGCTAGATGGGGCAGGAGTGCAGCCGGGGAGCTGTTTTTT.

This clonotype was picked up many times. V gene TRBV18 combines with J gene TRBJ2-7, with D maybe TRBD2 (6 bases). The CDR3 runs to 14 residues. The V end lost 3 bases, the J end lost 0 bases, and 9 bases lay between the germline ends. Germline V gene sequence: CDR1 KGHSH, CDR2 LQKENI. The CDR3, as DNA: TGTGCCAGCTCACCGGGGGGACCCTCCTACGAGCAGTACTTC. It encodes CASSPGGPSYEQYF.

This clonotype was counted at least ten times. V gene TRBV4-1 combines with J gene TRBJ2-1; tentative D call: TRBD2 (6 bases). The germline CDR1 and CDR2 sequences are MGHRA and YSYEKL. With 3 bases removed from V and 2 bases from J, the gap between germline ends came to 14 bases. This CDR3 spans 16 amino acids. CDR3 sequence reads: CASSQARSGPYNEQFF. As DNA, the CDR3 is TGCGCCAGCAGCCAGGCAAGGAGCGGGCCCTACAATGAGCAGTTCTTC.

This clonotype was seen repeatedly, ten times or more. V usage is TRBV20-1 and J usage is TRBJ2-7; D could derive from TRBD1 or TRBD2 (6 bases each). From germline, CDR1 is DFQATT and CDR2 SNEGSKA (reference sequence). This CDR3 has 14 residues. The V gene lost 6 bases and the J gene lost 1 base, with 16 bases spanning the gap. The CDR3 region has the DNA TGCAGTGCCCAGCGACAAGGGGGGTCCTACGAGCAGTACTTC. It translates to CSAQRQGGSYEQYF.

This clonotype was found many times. The CDR3 reads CASSLGGRFEKLFF. The CDR3 nucleotides are TGTGCCAGCAGCTTAGGCGGGCGGTTTGAAAAACTGTTTTTT. The chain uses TRBV11-2 and TRBJ1-4; D ambiguous. V was shortened by 1 base and J by 7 bases, with 10 bases between the two germline ends. Germline loops: CDR1 SGHAT, CDR2 FQNNGV. This CDR3 comprises 14 residues.

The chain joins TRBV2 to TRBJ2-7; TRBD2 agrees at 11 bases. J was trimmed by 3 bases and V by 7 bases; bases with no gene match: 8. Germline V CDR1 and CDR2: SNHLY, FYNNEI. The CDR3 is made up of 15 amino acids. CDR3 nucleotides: TGTGCCAGCAATACGGGACTAGCGGATCGCTACGAGCAGTACTTC. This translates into CASNTGLADRYEQYF.

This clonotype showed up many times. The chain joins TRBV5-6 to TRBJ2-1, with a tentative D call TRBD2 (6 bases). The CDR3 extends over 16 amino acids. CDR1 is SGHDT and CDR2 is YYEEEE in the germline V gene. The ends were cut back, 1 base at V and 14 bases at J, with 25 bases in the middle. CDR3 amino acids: CASSLPVGVAPRDEFF. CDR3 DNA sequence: TGTGCCAGCAGCTTGCCCGTGGGGGTAGCGCCGCGGGATGAGTTCTTC.

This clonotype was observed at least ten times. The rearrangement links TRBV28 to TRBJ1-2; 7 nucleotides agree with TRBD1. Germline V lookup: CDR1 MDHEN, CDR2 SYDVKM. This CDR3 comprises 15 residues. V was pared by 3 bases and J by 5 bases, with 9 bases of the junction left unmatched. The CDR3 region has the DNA TGTGCCAGCAGTTTTTTGACAGGGCCGATTTATGGCTACACCTTC. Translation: CASSFLTGPIYGYTF.

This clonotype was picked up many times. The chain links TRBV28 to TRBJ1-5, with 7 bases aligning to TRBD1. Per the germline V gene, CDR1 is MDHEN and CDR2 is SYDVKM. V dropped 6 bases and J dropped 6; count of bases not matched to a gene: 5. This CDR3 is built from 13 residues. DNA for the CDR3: TGTGCCAGCAGGCAGGGGGGAAGTCAGCCCCAGCATTTT. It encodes CASRQGGSQPQHF.

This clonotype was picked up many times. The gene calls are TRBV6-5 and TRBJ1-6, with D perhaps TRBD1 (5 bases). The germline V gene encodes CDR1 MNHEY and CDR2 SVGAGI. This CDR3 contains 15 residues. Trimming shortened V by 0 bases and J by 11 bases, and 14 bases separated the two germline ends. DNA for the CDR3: TGTGCCAGCAGTTACTCGAAGACAGCTTTGACACCCCTCCACTTT. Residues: CASSYSKTALTPLHF.

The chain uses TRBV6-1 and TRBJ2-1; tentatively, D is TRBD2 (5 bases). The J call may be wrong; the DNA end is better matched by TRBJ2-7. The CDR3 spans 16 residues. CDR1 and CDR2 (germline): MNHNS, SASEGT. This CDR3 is CASSLNEGFPGNEQYF. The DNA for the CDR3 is TGTGCCAGCAGTCTTAACGAGGGATTCCCGGGCAATGAGCAGTACTTC.

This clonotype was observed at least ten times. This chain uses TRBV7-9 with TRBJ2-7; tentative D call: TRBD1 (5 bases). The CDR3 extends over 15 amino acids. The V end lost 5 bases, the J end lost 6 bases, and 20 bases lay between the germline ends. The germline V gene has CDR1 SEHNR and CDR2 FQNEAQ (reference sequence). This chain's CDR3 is CASSPPDSWSREQYF. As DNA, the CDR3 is TGTGCCAGCAGCCCCCCCGACAGTTGGTCTCGCGAGCAGTACTTC.

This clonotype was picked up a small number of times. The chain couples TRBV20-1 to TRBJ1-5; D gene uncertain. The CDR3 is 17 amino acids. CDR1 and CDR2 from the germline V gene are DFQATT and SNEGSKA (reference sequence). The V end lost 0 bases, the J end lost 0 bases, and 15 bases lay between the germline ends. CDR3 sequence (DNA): TGCAGTGCTAGAGATAATCGGGCGGTTTATAGCAATCAGCCCCAGCATTTT. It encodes CSARDNRAVYSNQPQHF.

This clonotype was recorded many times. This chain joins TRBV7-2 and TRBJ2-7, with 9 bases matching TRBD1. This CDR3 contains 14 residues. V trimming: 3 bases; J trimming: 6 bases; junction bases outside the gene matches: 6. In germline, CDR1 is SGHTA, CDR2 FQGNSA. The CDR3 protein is CASSLGDRVSEQYF. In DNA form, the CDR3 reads TGTGCCAGCAGCTTGGGGGACAGGGTCAGCGAGCAGTACTTC.

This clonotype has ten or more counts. The CDR3, as DNA: TGTGCCAGCAGTTCTTCAGGATTCTATGGCTACACCTTC. Translation gives CASSSSGFYGYTF. The chain links TRBV28 to TRBJ1-2, with D unclear. CDR1 and CDR2 (germline): MDHEN, SYDVKM. The V end was cut by 4 bases, the J end by 4 bases, with 10 bases between. The CDR3 covers 13 residues.

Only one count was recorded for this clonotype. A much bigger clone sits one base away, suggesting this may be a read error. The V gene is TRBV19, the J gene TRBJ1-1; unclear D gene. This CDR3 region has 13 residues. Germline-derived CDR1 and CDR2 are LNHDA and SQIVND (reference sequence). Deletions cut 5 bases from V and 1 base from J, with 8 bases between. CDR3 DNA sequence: TGTGCCAGTAGTTCCTGGGCGAACACTGAAGCTTTCTTT. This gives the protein CASSSWANTEAFF. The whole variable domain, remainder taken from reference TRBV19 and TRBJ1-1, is DGGITQSPKYLFRKEGQNVTLSCEQNLNHDAMYWYRQDPGQGLRLIYYSQIVNDFQKGDIAEGYSVSREKKESFPLTVTSAQKNPTAFYLCASSSWANTEAFFGQGTRLTVV.